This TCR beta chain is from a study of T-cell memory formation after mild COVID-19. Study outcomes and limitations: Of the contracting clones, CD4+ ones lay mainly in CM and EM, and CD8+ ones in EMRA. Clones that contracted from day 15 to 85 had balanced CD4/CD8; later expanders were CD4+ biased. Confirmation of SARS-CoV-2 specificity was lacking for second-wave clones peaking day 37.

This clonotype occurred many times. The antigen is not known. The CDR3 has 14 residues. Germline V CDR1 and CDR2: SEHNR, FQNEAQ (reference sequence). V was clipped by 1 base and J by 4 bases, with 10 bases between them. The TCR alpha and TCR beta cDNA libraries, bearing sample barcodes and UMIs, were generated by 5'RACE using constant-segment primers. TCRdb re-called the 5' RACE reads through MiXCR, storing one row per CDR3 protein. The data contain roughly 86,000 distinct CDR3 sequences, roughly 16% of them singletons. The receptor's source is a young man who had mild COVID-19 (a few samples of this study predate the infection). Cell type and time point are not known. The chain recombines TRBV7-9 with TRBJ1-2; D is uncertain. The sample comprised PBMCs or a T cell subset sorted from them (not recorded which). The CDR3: CASSLGPNLYGYTF. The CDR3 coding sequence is TGTGCCAGCAGCTTAGGCCCGAACCTCTATGGCTACACCTTC.